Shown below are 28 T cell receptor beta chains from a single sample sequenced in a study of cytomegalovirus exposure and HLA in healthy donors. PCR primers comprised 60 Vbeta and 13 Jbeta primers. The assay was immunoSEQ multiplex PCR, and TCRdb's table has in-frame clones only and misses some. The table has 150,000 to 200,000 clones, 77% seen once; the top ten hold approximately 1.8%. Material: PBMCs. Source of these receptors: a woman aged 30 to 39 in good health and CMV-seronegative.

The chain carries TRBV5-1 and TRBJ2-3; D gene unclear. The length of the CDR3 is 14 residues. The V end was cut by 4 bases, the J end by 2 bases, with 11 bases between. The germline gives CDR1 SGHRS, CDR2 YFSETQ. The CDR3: CASSQYRFTDTQYF. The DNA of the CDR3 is TGCGCCAGCAGCCAATACCGGTTCACAGATACGCAGTATTTT.

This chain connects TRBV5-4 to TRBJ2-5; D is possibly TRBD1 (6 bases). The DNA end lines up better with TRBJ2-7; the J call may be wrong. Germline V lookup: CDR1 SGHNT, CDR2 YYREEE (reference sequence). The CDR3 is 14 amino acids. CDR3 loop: CASSLQQGPYEQYF. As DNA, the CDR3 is TGTGCCAGCAGCTTGCAACAGGGCCCCTACGAGCAGTACTTC.

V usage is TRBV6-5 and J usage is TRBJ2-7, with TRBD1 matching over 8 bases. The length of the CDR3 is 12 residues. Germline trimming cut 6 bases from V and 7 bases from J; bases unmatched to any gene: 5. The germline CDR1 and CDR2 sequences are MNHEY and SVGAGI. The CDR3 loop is CASRDRAGEQYF. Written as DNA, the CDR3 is TGTGCCAGCAGGGACAGGGCGGGAGAGCAGTACTTC.

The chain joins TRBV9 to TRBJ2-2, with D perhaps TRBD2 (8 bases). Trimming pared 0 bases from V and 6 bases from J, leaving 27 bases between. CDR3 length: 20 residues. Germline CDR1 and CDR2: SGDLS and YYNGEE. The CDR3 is CASSVATGGPETGSAGELFF. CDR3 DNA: TGTGCCAGCAGCGTAGCTACGGGGGGGCCCGAGACAGGGTCGGCCGGGGAGCTGTTTTTT.

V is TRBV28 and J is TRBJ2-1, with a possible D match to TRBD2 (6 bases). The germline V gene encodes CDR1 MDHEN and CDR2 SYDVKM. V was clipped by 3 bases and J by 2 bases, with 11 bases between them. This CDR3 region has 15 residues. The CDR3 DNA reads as TGTGCCAGCAGTTTGGACGGGAGCACCTACAATGAGCAGTTCTTC. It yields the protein CASSLDGSTYNEQFF.

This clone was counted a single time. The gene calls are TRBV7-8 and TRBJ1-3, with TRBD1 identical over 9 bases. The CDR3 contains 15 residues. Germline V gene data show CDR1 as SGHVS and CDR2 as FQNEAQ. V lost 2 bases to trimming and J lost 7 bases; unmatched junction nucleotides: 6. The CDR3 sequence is CASSLPGTGLNTIYF. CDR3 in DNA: TGTGCCAGCAGCTTACCAGGGACAGGGCTCAACACCATATATTTT.

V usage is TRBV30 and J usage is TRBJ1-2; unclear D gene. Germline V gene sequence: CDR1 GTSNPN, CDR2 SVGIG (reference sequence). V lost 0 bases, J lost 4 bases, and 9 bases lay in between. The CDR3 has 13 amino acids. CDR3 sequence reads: CAWSVLEVYGYTF. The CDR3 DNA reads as TGTGCCTGGAGTGTACTGGAGGTCTATGGCTACACCTTC. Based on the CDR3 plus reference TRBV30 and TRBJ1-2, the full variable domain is SQTIHQWPATLVQPVGSPLSLECTVEGTSNPNLYWYRQAAGRGLQLLFYSVGIGQISSEVPQNLSASRPQDRQFILSSKKLLLSDSGFYLCAWSVLEVYGYTFGSGTRLTVV.

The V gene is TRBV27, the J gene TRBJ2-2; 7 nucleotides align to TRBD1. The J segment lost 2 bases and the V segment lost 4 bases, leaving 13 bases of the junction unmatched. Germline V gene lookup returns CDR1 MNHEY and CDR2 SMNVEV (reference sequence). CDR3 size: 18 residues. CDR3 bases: TGTGCCAGCAGTTCCGAATCGGGCCGGGACAGAAACACCGGGGAGCTGTTTTTT. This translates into CASSSESGRDRNTGELFF.

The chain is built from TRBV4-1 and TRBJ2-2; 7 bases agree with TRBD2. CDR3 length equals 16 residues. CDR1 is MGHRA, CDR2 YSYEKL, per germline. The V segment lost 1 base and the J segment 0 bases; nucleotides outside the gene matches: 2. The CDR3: CASSQASGANTGELFF. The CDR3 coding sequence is TGCGCCAGCAGCCAAGCGAGCGGGGCGAACACCGGGGAGCTGTTTTTT.

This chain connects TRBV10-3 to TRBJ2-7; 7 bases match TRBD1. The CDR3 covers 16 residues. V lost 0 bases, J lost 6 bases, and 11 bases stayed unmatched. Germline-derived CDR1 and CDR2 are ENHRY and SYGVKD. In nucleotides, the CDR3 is TGTGCCATCAGTGAGTCGGGTACAGGGGAACTCCGCGAGCAGTACTTC. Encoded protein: CAISESGTGELREQYF.

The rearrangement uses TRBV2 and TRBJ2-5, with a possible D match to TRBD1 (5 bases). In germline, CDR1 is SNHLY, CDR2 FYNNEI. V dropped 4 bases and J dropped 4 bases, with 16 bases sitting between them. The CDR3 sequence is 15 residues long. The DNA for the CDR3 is TGTGCCAGCAGTGGTCAATGGGGCCTGGTAGAGACCCAGTACTTC. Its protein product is CASSGQWGLVETQYF.

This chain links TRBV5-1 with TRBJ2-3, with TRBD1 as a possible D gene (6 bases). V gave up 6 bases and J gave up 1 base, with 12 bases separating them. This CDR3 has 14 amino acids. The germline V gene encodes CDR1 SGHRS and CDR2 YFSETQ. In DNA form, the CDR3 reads TGCGCCAGCAAGGGGGTCCATCGCACAGATACGCAGTATTTT. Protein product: CASKGVHRTDTQYF.

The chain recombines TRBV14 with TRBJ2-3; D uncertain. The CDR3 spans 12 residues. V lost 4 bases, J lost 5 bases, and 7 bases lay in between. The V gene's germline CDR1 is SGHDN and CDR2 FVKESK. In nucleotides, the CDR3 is TGTGCCAGCAGCCGACTCATAGATACGCAGTATTTT. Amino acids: CASSRLIDTQYF.

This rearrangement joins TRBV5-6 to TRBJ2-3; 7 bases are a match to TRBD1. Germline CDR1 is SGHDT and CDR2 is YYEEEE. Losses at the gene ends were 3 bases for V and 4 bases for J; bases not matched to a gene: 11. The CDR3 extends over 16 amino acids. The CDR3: CASSSITTGSADTQYF. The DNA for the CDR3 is TGTGCCAGCAGCTCCATAACGACAGGGTCGGCAGATACGCAGTATTTT. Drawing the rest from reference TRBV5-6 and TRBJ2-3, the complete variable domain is DAGVTQSPTHLIKTRGQQVTLRCSPKSGHDTVSWYQQALGQGPQFIFQYYEEEERQRGNFPDRFSGHQFPNYSSELNVNALLLGDSALYLCASSSITTGSADTQYFGPGTRLTVL.

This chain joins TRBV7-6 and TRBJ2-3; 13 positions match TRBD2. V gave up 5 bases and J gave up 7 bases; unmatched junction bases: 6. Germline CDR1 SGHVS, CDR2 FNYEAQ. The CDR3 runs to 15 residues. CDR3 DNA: TGTGCCAGCAGCCCGGGGACTAGCGGGGAAAATACGCAGTATTTT. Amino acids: CASSPGTSGENTQYF.

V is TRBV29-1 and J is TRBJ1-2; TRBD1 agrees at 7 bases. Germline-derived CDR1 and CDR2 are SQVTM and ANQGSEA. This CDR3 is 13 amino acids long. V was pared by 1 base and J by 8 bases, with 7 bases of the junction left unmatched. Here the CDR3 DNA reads TGCAGCGTTGAAGGCCGACAGGGTGGAGGCTACACCTTC. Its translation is CSVEGRQGGGYTF. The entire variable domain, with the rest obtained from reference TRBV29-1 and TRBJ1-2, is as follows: SAVISQKPSRDICQRGTSLTIQCQVDSQVTMMFWYRQQPGQSLTLIATANQGSEATYESGFVIDKFPISRPNLTFSTLTVSNMSPEDSSIYLCSVEGRQGGGYTFGSGTRLTVV.

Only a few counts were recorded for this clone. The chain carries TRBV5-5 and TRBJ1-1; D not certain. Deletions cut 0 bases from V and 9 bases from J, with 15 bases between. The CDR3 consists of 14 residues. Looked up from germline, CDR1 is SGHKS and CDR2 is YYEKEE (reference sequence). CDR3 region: CASSLDGRHSQAFF. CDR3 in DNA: TGTGCCAGCAGCTTGGATGGCCGACATTCGCAAGCTTTCTTT.

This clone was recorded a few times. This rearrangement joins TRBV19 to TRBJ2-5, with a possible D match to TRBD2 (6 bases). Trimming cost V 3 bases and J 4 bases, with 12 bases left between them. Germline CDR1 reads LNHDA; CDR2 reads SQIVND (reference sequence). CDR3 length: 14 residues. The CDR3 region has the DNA TGTGCCAGTAGTATTTCTTGGGACTTAGAGACCCAGTACTTC. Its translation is CASSISWDLETQYF.

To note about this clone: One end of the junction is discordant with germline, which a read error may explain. The CDR3 DNA follows: TGTGCCAGCAGCTTAGATCCCTCGACAGCCCGCTTC. Amino acid sequence: CASSLDPSTARF. This rearrangement joins TRBV7-2 to TRBJ2-7; D is perhaps TRBD1 (5 bases). Per the germline V gene, CDR1 is SGHTA and CDR2 is FQGNSA. This CDR3 comprises 12 residues.

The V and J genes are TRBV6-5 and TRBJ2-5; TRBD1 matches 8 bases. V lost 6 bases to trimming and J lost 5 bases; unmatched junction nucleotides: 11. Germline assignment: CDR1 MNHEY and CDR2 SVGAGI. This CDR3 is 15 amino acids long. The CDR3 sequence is CASRLGQGEGETQYF. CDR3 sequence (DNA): TGTGCCAGCAGACTCGGACAGGGAGAAGGGGAGACCCAGTACTTC.

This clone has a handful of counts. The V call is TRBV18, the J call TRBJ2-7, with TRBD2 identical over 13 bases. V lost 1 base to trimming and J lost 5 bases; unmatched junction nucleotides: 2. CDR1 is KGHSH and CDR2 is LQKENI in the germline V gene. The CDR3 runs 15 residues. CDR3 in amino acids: CASSPLGLAGDEQYF. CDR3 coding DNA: TGTGCCAGCTCACCACTTGGACTAGCGGGGGACGAGCAGTACTTC.

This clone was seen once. The CDR3 DNA reads TGCGCCAGCAGCTCACAACCAACTAATGAAAAACTGTTTTTT. Residues: CASSSQPTNEKLFF. The chain recombines TRBV5-1 with TRBJ1-4, with D hard to call. Germline V CDR1 and CDR2: SGHRS, YFSETQ. V was trimmed by 3 bases and J by 0 bases, leaving 6 bases between them. The CDR3 covers 14 residues.

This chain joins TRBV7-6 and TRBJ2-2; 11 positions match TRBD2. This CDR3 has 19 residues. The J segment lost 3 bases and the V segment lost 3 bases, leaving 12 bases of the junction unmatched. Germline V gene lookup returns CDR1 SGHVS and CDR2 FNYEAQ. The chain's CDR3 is CASSFYWLAGGPDTGELFF. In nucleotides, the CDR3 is TGTGCCAGCAGCTTTTATTGGCTAGCGGGGGGCCCTGACACCGGGGAGCTGTTTTTT.

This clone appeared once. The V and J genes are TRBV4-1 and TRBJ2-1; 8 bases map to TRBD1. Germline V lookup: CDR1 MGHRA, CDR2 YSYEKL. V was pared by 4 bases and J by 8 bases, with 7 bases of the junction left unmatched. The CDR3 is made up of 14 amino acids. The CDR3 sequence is CASSLGQGQDEQFF. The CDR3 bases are TGCGCCAGCAGCCTAGGACAGGGCCAGGATGAGCAGTTCTTC.

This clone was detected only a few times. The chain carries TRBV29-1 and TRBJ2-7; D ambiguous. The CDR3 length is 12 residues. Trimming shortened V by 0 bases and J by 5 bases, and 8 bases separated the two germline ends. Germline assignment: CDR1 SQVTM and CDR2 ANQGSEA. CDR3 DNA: TGCAGCGTTGAAGATTGGCGGAACGAGCAGTACTTC. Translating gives CSVEDWRNEQYF.

For the CDR3, the DNA is TGTGCCAGCAGCCCGACAGGAGTCTACAATGAGCAGTTCTTC. This encodes CASSPTGVYNEQFF. The chain combines TRBV6-1 with TRBJ2-1; a weak D match, TRBD1 (6 bases). Germline CDR1 reads MNHNS; CDR2 reads SASEGT. The CDR3 runs to 14 residues. The ends were cut back, 6 bases at V and 3 bases at J, with 12 bases in the middle.

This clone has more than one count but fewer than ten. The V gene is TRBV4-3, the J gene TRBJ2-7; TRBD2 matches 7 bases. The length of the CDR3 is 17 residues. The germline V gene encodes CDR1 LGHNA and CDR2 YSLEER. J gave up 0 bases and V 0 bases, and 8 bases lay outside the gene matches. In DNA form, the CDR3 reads TGCGCCAGCAGCCAAGATCGCGGGGGACGACTCTCCTACGAGCAGTACTTC. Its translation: CASSQDRGGRLSYEQYF.

The CDR3 DNA reads as TGCGCCAGCAGCCCGGTAACTAGCGGGAGGGCCTACGAGCAGTACTTC. The encoded protein is CASSPVTSGRAYEQYF. The chain has TRBV5-1 and TRBJ2-7; 13 bases line up with TRBD2. From germline, CDR1 is SGHRS and CDR2 YFSETQ. This CDR3 region has 16 residues. J gave up 2 bases and V 4 bases, and 6 bases lay outside the gene matches.